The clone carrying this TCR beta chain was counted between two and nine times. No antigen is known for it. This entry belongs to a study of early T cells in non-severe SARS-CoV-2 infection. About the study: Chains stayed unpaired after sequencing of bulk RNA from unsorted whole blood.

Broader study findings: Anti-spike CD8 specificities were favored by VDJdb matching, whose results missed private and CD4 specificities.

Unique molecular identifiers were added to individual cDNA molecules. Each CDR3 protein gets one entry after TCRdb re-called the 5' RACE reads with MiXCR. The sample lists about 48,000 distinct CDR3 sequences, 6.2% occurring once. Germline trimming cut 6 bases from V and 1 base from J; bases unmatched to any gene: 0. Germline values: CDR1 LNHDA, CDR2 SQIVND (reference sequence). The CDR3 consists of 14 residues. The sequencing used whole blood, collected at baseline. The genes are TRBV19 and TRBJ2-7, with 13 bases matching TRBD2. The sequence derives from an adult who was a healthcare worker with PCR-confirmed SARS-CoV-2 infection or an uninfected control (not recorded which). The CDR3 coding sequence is TGTGCCAGTAGGGGACTAGCGGGATCCTACGAGCAGTACTTC. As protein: CASRGLAGSYEQYF.